The clone carrying this T cell receptor (beta chain) was counted between two and nine times. Its antigen is as yet unknown. V lost 0 bases and J lost 1; bases outside the gene matches: 1. Germline V gene data show CDR1 as SQVTM and CDR2 as ANQGSEA. The CDR3 has 14 amino acids. The record originates from a study of T-cell reconstitution after alpha-beta-depleted transplantation in children. Unique molecular identifiers were used in preparing the TCRbeta library. TCRdb called the PCR reads again in MiXCR, with one record for every CDR3 protein. Here the sample spans 55,000 to 65,000 distinct CDR3 sequences, roughly 45% being singletons. Study results and limitations: About two months after transplant, alpha-beta T cells reportedly came from several hundred expanded graft clones. Fresh T-cell production supplied most of the T-cell counts and diversity seen one year after transplant. After transplant, high TCRbeta diversity at day 60 in some patients arose from surviving recipient T cells and thymic progenitors.

V is TRBV29-1 and J is TRBJ2-3; 7 bases are a match to TRBD1. The sample here was PBMCs, mostly from graft donor cells, taken 360 days after TCRalphabeta/CD19-depleted stem cell transplant. The origin of this receptor is a male patient aged 10-17 years who had a stem cell transplant for acute lymphoblastic leukemia, so the T cells may come from the graft donor. CDR3 loop: CSVEEQGRTDTQYF. As DNA, the CDR3 is TGCAGCGTTGAAGAACAGGGGCGCACAGATACGCAGTATTTT.